This T cell receptor beta chain was identified in a study of regulatory T cells in long-lasting Graves disease. Study summary: Persistence in Graves' disease required over 5 years of antithyroid drugs plus positive TSH receptor antibodies.

Time point specified: persistent/refractory GD, antithyroid drugs over 5 years with positive TRAb. After RNA was extracted from PBMCs, the TCR library was made from it. Clinicians diagnosed Graves' disease using American Thyroid Association guidelines. EDTA tubes held approximately 10 milliliters of peripheral blood from each patient. Libraries of TCR beta came from iRepertoire HTBI primers plus Arm-PCR of CDR3 regions. Each CDR3 protein is one row after TCRdb ran MiXCR on the multiplex PCR reads. The repertoire holds a few hundred thousand distinct CDR3 sequences, around a quarter seen once, with approximately 28% in the top ten. Deletions cut 4 bases from V and 8 bases from J, with 9 bases between. Germline CDR1 and CDR2: LGHDT and YNNKEL (reference sequence). CDR3 length: 12 amino acids.

The specimen comprised peripheral blood mononuclear cells (PBMCs), sampled when the disease was refractory, from a patient treated with antithyroid drugs. The rearrangement links TRBV3-1 to TRBJ2-1, with no clear D. The TCR was taken from a female donor with Graves disease. CDR3 sequence (DNA): TGTGCCAGCAGCCCCTGGGCACATGAGCAGTTCTTC. Translating gives CASSPWAHEQFF.